This TCR beta chain was identified during a study of vaccination effects on CD4 cells after COVID-19. Study-level points and caveats: Late after vaccination, infection- and vaccine-induced clones showed marked clonal contraction. Healthy vaccinees had only 1 of 255 vaccine-induced clones cross-react with common cold coronaviruses.

The germline gives CDR1 SGHTA, CDR2 FQGNSA. V lost 1 base to trimming and J lost 7 bases, with 14 bases between them. The CDR3 has 14 amino acids. The table came from immunoSEQ multiplex PCR; TCRdb's copy has only in-frame clones and leaves some out. The profile shows 65,000 to 90,000 clones, over 70% of them singletons. Sequencing in the ViraFEST assay came after antigen-specific CD4+ T cells had been expanded with viral peptide pools, which were used to stimulate PBMC. Having been cultured for approximately ten days, the cells underwent CD4+ T cell isolation. All vaccine recipients tested negative for nucleocapsid antibodies and had never contracted SARS-CoV-2 infection. In the cultures, half the medium was exchanged for IL-2 medium on days 3 and 7. On this clone: The antigen remains undetermined.

This receptor was taken from a human donor who received a COVID-19 vaccine. V and J are TRBV7-2 and TRBJ2-7, with D perhaps TRBD2 (6 bases). The specimen comprised CD4+ T cells from PBMCs cultured with SARS-CoV-2 spike peptides, sampled before COVID-19 vaccination. CDR3: CASSLDLSGSEQYV. DNA of the CDR3: TGTGCCAGCAGCTTAGATCTTAGCGGTTCGGAGCAGTACGTC.